This T cell receptor beta chain was sequenced in a study of T cell responses to AZD1222 COVID-19 vaccine. Regarding the study as a whole: Donors were largely white British and mainly female; clonal diversity was possibly underestimated. All repertoire sampling was performed exclusively after the peak T cell response.

Some clones are missing from TCRdb's copy, which holds only in-frame ones; the method was immunoSEQ multiplex PCR. The sample gives about 140,000 clones, 80% to 95% of which show up once; around 0.9% is in the top ten. As concerns this clone: Its antigen is undetermined.

The sequenced sample was peripheral blood, obtained on day 0 of MenACWY control vaccination. The clonotype was recovered from an adult in good health.

The CDR3 is CASSYGQPNSPLHF. In nucleotides, the CDR3 is TGTGCCAGCAGCTACGGACAGCCGAATTCACCCCTCCACTTT. The chain combines TRBV7-2 with TRBJ1-6, with D possibly TRBD1 on 6 matching bases. The CDR3 loop spans 14 amino acids. Germline V gene data show CDR1 as SGHTA and CDR2 as FQGNSA. V lost 4 bases to trimming and J lost 7 bases, with 11 bases between them.